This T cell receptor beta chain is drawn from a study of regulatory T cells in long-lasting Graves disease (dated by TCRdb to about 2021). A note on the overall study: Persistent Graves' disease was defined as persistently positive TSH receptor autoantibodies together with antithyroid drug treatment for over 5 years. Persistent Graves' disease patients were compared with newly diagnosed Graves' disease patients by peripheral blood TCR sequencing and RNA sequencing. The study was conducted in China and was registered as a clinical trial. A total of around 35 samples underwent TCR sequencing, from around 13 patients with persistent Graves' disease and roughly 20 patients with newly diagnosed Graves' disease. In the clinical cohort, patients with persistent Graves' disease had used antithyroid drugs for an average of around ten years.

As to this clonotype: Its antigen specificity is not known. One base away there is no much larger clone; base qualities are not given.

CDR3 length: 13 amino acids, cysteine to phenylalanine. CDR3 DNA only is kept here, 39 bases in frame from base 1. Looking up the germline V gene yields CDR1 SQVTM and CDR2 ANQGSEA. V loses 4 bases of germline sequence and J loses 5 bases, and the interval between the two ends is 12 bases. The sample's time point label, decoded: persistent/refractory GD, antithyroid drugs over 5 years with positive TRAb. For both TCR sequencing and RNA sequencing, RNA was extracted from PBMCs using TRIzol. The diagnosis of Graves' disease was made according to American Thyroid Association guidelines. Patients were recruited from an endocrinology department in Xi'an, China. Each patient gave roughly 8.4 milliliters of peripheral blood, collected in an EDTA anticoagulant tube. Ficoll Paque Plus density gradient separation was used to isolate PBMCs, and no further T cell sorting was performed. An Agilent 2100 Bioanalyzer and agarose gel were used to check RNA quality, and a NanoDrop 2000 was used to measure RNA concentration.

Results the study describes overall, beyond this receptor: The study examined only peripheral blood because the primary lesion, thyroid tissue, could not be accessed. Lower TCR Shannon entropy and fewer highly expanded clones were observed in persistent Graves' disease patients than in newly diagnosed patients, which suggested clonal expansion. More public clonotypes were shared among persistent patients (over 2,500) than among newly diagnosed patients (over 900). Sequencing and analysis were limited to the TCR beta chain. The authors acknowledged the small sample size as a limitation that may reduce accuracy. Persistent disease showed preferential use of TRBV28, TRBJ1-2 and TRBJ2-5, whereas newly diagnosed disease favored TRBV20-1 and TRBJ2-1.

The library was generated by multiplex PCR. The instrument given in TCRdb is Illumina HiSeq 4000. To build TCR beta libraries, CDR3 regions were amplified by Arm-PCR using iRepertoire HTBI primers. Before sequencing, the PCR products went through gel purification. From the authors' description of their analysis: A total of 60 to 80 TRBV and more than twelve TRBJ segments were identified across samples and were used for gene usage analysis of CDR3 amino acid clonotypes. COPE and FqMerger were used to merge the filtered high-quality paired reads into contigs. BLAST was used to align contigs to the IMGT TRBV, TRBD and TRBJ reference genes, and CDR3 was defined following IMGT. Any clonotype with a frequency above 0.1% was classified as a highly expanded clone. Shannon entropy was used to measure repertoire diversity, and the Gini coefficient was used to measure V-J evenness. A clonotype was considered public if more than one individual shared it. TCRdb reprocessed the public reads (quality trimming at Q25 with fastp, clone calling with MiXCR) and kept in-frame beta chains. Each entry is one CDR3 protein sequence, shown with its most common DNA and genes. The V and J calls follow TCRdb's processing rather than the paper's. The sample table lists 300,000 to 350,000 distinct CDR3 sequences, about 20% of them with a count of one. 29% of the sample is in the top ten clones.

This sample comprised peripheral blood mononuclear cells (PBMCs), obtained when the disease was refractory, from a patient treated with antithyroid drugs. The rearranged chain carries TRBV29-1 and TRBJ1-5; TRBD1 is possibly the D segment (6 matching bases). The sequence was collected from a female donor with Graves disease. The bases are TGCAGCGTTGCGGTCGGGGGCGATCAGCCCCAGCATTTT. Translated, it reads CSVAVGGDQPQHF.